This TCR beta chain derives from a study of T-cell reconstitution after alpha-beta-depleted transplantation in children. Study-level findings and limits: By one year post-transplant, T-cell counts and diversity largely arose from T cells that were newly produced. For some patients, TCRbeta diversity was high at day 60 because of recipient T cells and thymic progenitors that survived. About two months after transplant, alpha-beta T cells reportedly came from several hundred expanded graft clones.

V lost 4 bases and J lost 10, with 20 bases in between. Per the germline V gene, CDR1 is SGHDT and CDR2 is YYEEEE. The CDR3 runs 15 residues. This clonotype was found once. What it recognizes is unknown. Unique molecular identifiers were incorporated when the TCRbeta library was constructed. TCRdb itself ran the PCR reads through MiXCR, one entry per CDR3 protein. The table has about 980,000 distinct CDR3 sequences, roughly 31% seen once. The rearrangement links TRBV5-6 to TRBJ1-4; weak D call: TRBD1 (5 bases). The sequencing here drew on PBMCs, mostly from graft donor cells, taken 360 days after TCRalphabeta/CD19-depleted stem cell transplant. The receptor's source is a boy younger than two who had a stem cell transplant for SCID, so the T cells may come from the graft donor. The CDR3 sequence: CASSHGTLGIGKLFF. CDR3 nucleotides: TGTGCCAGCAGCCACGGGACGCTTGGTATAGGAAAACTGTTTTTT.